This T cell receptor (beta chain) stems from a study of blood T cell repertoires in COVID-19. At the level of the study: Specimens from acute and convalescent COVID-19 originated in the United States, Italy and Spain. PBMCs, B-cell-depleted T cells, or T cells provided the cDNA or gDNA that made up the material.

Original methodology: Amplified reference gene primers provided the basis for estimating nucleated cell counts. The method was immunoSEQ multiplex PCR; TCRdb's version includes in-frame clones alone and lacks a portion of them. V and J calls and clone size are given by that table; D and trimming were obtained from the DNA. The table has around 100,000 clones, 75% to 90% seen once; the top ten hold around 32%. From germline, CDR1 is MNHEY and CDR2 SVGAGI. Trimming removed 7 bases from V and 0 bases from J, with 7 bases in between. The CDR3 loop spans 13 amino acids. V gene TRBV6-5 combines with J gene TRBJ1-5, with a weak D call TRBD1 (5 bases). The sample consisted of peripheral blood. The source is a woman older than 75 with acute or convalescent COVID-19. The DNA of the CDR3 is TGTGCCAGCAAACAGGATAGCAATCAGCCCCAGCATTTT. Translated, it gives CASKQDSNQPQHF.